This T cell receptor (beta chain) was found in a study of blood T cell repertoires in COVID-19. Produced via immunoSEQ multiplex PCR; TCRdb's table is partial and in-frame only. The table lists around 75,000 clones, 80% of them singletons, with over 10% in the top ten. This clone appeared once. The V end lost 0 bases, the J end lost 4 bases, and 6 bases lay between the germline ends. Germline V CDR1 and CDR2: MNHEY, SVGEGT. CDR3 length: 14 amino acids. V is TRBV6-2 or TRBV6-3 and J is TRBJ2-2; the D is unclear. The sequenced material came from peripheral blood. The TCR originated in a middle-aged man with COVID-19, enrolled during active disease. CDR3 in amino acids: CASSYSLSTGELFF. The CDR3 nucleotides are TGTGCCAGCAGTTACTCCCTCAGCACCGGGGAGCTGTTTTTT.